This T cell receptor beta chain was captured in a study of shared clonotypes between healthy human individuals. Across the study: Ranging from 18 to 49 in age, donors were a couple of women and a few men. Three plates each covered CD4 naive and memory; CD8 naive two, CD8 memory one.

The authors split each subset's genomic DNA evenly across several immunoSEQ plates. The method was immunoSEQ multiplex PCR; TCRdb's version includes in-frame clones alone and lacks a portion of them. This table holds more than 550,000 clones, just over 90% found once. On this clone: The antigen remains unidentified.

General study points: Sampling used blood alone; tissue repertoires probably differ.

Germline assignment: CDR1 SQVTM and CDR2 ANQGSEA. V lost 0 bases and J lost 6; bases outside the gene matches: 10. The CDR3 is 16 amino acids. Terminally differentiated effector memory CD45RA+ cells were left out of the naive CD8 fraction, which was CD45RO-negative and positively selected for CCR7. J is TRBJ2-1 and V is TRBV29-1, with 8 bases matching TRBD1. The sample consisted of naive CD8+ T cells sorted from blood. This receptor was identified in a young man in good health. Here the CDR3 DNA reads TGCAGCGTTGAAGATACCGGGACAGGCCTAATCAATGAGCAGTTCTTC. This sequence encodes CSVEDTGTGLINEQFF.